Presented here are 26 T cell receptor beta chains from one specimen sequenced in a study of blood T cell repertoires in COVID-19. The repertoire was sequenced with immunoSEQ multiplex PCR; TCRdb's copy has only in-frame clones and lacks some. The sample includes some 150,000 clones, around 86% of them seen just once. Sequencing input: PBMCs or T cells enriched from blood (not recorded which). These receptors were obtained from a man aged 50 to 59 who had recovered from COVID-19.

This chain joins TRBV19 and TRBJ1-4, with D uncertain. V was shortened by 2 bases and J by 4 bases, with 8 bases between the two germline ends. The CDR3 is 14 residues long. The germline V gene has CDR1 LNHDA and CDR2 SQIVND (reference sequence). DNA of the CDR3: TGTGCCAGTAGTATAACGGGGAGTAATGAAAAACTGTTTTTT. As protein: CASSITGSNEKLFF.

This sequence joins TRBV5-1 and TRBJ1-4, with 9 bases matching TRBD1. This CDR3 has 20 residues. CDR1 and CDR2 (germline): SGHRS, YFSETQ. The V gene end was trimmed by 2 bases and the J gene end by 0 bases; junction bases not matched to a gene: 14. CDR3 nucleotides: TGCGCCAGCAGCTTCCCACAGGGGGCCACGCGGGTCACAACTAATGAAAAACTGTTTTTT. Translating gives CASSFPQGATRVTTNEKLFF.

This clone was seen just once. The chain employs TRBV28 and TRBJ2-7, with D unresolved. This CDR3 is built from 12 residues. In germline, CDR1 is MDHEN, CDR2 SYDVKM. CDR3 in amino acids: CASLPLTGEQYF. The CDR3 DNA reads TGTGCTTCATTGCCTCTGACTGGCGAGCAGTACTTC. Full variable domain (missing parts from reference TRBV28 and TRBJ2-7): DVKVTQSSRYLVKRTGEKVFLECVQDMDHENMFWYRQDPGLGLRLIYFSYDVKMKEKGDIPEGYSVSREKKERFSLILESASTNQTSMYLCASLPLTGEQYFGPGTRLTVT.

The gene calls are TRBV6-5 and TRBJ1-1, with D maybe TRBD1 (5 bases). The V end lost 6 bases, the J end lost 6 bases, and 8 bases lay between the germline ends. CDR3 length: 11 residues. Germline CDR1 and CDR2: MNHEY and SVGAGI. CDR3 region: CASSPTAEAFF. The CDR3 nucleotides read TGTGCCAGCAGCCCGACAGCTGAAGCTTTCTTT.

The rearrangement links TRBV28 to TRBJ1-4; no firm D call. V gave up 3 bases and J gave up 8 bases, with 10 bases separating them. The CDR3 consists of 13 residues. Per the germline V gene, CDR1 is MDHEN and CDR2 is SYDVKM. In DNA form, the CDR3 reads TGTGCCAGCAGTTTTCATTGGGAGGAAAAACTGTTTTTT. This encodes CASSFHWEEKLFF.

Written as DNA, the CDR3 is TGTGCCAGCAGCCTATACAGGGGACGGAAAAGACCTCCGAACACTGAAGCTTTCTTT. Translating gives CASSLYRGRKRPPNTEAFF. The rearrangement joins TRBV28 to TRBJ1-1; 7 bases agree with TRBD1. Unmatched junction bases numbered 20, after V lost 6 bases and J lost 1 base. In germline, CDR1 is MDHEN, CDR2 SYDVKM. CDR3 length: 19 residues. The full variable domain, with the rest looked up from reference TRBV28 and TRBJ1-1, is DVKVTQSSRYLVKRTGEKVFLECVQDMDHENMFWYRQDPGLGLRLIYFSYDVKMKEKGDIPEGYSVSREKKERFSLILESASTNQTSMYLCASSLYRGRKRPPNTEAFFGQGTRLTVV.

The gene calls are TRBV9 and TRBJ2-7; D is possibly TRBD1 (5 bases). Germline-derived CDR1 and CDR2 are SGDLS and YYNGEE. This CDR3 contains 16 residues. The V end was cut by 3 bases, the J end by 1 base, with 17 bases between. In DNA form, the CDR3 reads TGTGCCAGCAGCGCAGGTGCCGGACAAGATTCCTACGAGCAGTACTTC. Amino acid sequence: CASSAGAGQDSYEQYF.

This clone has just one count. This chain links TRBV4-1 with TRBJ1-5; tentative D call: TRBD1 (6 bases). CDR3 length: 17 amino acids. Trimming cost V 0 bases and J 7 bases, with 19 bases left between them. Looked up from germline, CDR1 is MGHRA and CDR2 is YSYEKL. Here the CDR3 DNA reads TGCGCCAGCAGCCAAGACAACACTTTGTTGCAGGGGCAGCCCCAGCATTTT. Translating gives CASSQDNTLLQGQPQHF.

The chain recombines TRBV5-1 with TRBJ2-1; 9 bases are a match to TRBD2. V dropped 4 bases and J dropped 5; count of bases not matched to a gene: 13. The CDR3 totals 17 residues. Looked up from germline, CDR1 is SGHRS and CDR2 is YFSETQ. The CDR3 sequence: CASSPEGVAGANNEQFF. DNA for the CDR3: TGCGCCAGCAGCCCAGAGGGGGTAGCGGGAGCCAACAATGAGCAGTTCTTC. Drawing the rest from reference TRBV5-1 and TRBJ2-1, the complete variable domain is KAGVTQTPRYLIKTRGQQVTLSCSPISGHRSVSWYQQTPGQGLQFLFEYFSETQRNKGNFPGRFSGRQFSNSRSEMNVSTLELGDSALYLCASSPEGVAGANNEQFFGPGTRLTVL.

This clone was picked up one time. The chain is built from TRBV7-9 and TRBJ1-2, with 7 bases lining up with TRBD1. CDR1 is SEHNR and CDR2 is FQNEAQ in the germline V gene (reference sequence). V lost 2 bases to trimming and J lost 4 bases; unmatched junction nucleotides: 7. The CDR3 extends over 15 amino acids. The CDR3 reads CASSLMRGRGYGYTF. The CDR3 nucleotides read TGTGCCAGCAGCTTAATGAGGGGGCGGGGCTATGGCTACACCTTC.

The gene calls are TRBV29-1 and TRBJ1-1, with 10 nucleotides matching TRBD1. V shed 4 bases and J 9 bases; nucleotides not matched to a gene: 2. The germline gives CDR1 SQVTM, CDR2 ANQGSEA. This CDR3 comprises 11 residues. The CDR3 DNA is TGCAGCGTTGGACAGGGGGCAAAAGCTTTCTTT. Translated, it gives CSVGQGAKAFF. Full variable domain (missing parts from reference TRBV29-1 and TRBJ1-1): SAVISQKPSRDICQRGTSLTIQCQVDSQVTMMFWYRQQPGQSLTLIATANQGSEATYESGFVIDKFPISRPNLTFSTLTVSNMSPEDSSIYLCSVGQGAKAFFGQGTRLTVV.

This chain joins TRBV18 and TRBJ2-3, with TRBD1 identical over 7 bases. V gave up 6 bases and J gave up 4 bases; unmatched junction bases: 4. Per the germline V gene, CDR1 is KGHSH and CDR2 is LQKENI. This CDR3 has 13 amino acids. CDR3 sequence: CASSRTGADTQYF. CDR3 nucleotides: TGTGCCAGCTCGCGAACAGGGGCAGATACGCAGTATTTT. The full variable domain, with the rest looked up from reference TRBV18 and TRBJ2-3, is NAGVMQNPRHLVRRRGQEARLRCSPMKGHSHVYWYRQLPEEGLKFMVYLQKENIIDESGMPKERFSAEFPKEGPSILRIQQVVRGDSAAYFCASSRTGADTQYFGPGTRLTVL.

This sequence joins TRBV7-6 and TRBJ2-2; TRBD1 aligns across 11 bases. The CDR3 has 17 residues. V shed 6 bases and J 3 bases; nucleotides not matched to a gene: 9. Looked up from germline, CDR1 is SGHVS and CDR2 is FNYEAQ. This chain's CDR3 is CASSRTGGFEDTGELFF. In DNA, the CDR3 is TGTGCCAGCAGTAGGACAGGGGGCTTCGAGGACACCGGGGAGCTGTTTTTT. Looking up the rest from reference TRBV7-6 and TRBJ2-2 gives the full variable domain: GAGVSQSPRYKVTKRGQDVALRCDPISGHVSLYWYRQALGQGPEFLTYFNYEAQQDKSGLPNDRFSAERPEGSISTLTIQRTEQRDSAMYRCASSRTGGFEDTGELFFGEGSRLTVL.

The chain recombines TRBV18 with TRBJ2-7; TRBD2 agrees at 11 bases. Germline V gene sequence: CDR1 KGHSH, CDR2 LQKENI. Trimming at V came to 5 bases and at J to 0 bases, leaving 6 bases not matched to a gene. The CDR3 covers 16 residues. The CDR3 region is CASSEMTSGTSYEQYF. The CDR3 DNA reads TGTGCCAGCTCAGAAATGACTAGCGGGACCTCCTACGAGCAGTACTTC.

The chain is built from TRBV4-1 and TRBJ1-6, with 9 bases aligning to TRBD1. The ends lost 5 bases at V and 9 bases at J; junction bases unmatched: 8. From germline, CDR1 is MGHRA and CDR2 YSYEKL. The CDR3 runs to 15 residues. The CDR3 sequence: CASSGNWDRVSPLHF. CDR3 nucleotide sequence: TGCGCCAGCAGCGGAAATTGGGACAGGGTTTCACCCCTCCACTTT.

The chain combines TRBV18 with TRBJ1-1; 9 nucleotides line up with TRBD1. Unmatched junction bases numbered 5, after V lost 3 bases and J lost 3 bases. The V gene's germline CDR1 is KGHSH and CDR2 LQKENI. This CDR3 spans 15 amino acids. Written as DNA, the CDR3 is TGTGCCAGCTCACCTGGGACAGGGTCATACACTGAAGCTTTCTTT. Encoded protein: CASSPGTGSYTEAFF.

The chain combines TRBV19 with TRBJ1-5, with D uncertain. V lost 1 base and J 6 bases, leaving 16 bases between the germline ends. CDR3 length equals 16 residues. Germline CDR1 reads LNHDA; CDR2 reads SQIVND (reference sequence). The CDR3 DNA reads as TGTGCCAGTAGTATAGGGTTGGGGAGTCGCGGTCAGCCCCAGCATTTT. Protein sequence: CASSIGLGSRGQPQHF.

The chain uses TRBV7-3 and TRBJ2-3, with 7 positions matching TRBD1. The CDR3 covers 15 residues. The V gene's germline CDR1 is SGHTA and CDR2 FQGTGA. J gave up 1 base and V 2 bases, and 3 bases lay outside the gene matches. The CDR3 DNA reads TGTGCCAGCAGCTTAGACAGGGCGGGCACAGATACGCAGTATTTT. This encodes CASSLDRAGTDTQYF.

In its sample, this clone was seen a few times. The chain carries TRBV28 and TRBJ1-6; the D gene is possibly TRBD1 (6 bases). Germline V CDR1 and CDR2: MDHEN, SYDVKM. The CDR3 has 16 amino acids. Trimming removed 6 bases from V and 3 bases from J, with 15 bases in between. The CDR3: CASSVEGGVYNSPLHF. DNA for the CDR3: TGTGCCAGCAGCGTAGAAGGGGGGGTCTATAATTCACCCCTCCACTTT.

The V call is TRBV7-6, the J call TRBJ1-1; D unclear. This CDR3 contains 13 residues. Germline CDR1 SGHVS, CDR2 FNYEAQ. Trimming cost V 5 bases and J 1 base, with 8 bases left between them. Written as DNA, the CDR3 is TGTGCCAGCAGCCTGCAGGAGAACACTGAAGCTTTCTTT. Protein sequence: CASSLQENTEAFF.

The rearrangement uses TRBV5-5 and TRBJ1-6; 8 bases map to TRBD1. This CDR3 region has 14 residues. The germline CDR1 and CDR2 sequences are SGHKS and YYEKEE (reference sequence). Germline trimming cut 0 bases from V and 10 bases from J; bases unmatched to any gene: 3. The CDR3 protein is CASSLAGGRSPLHF. The CDR3 nucleotides read TGTGCCAGCAGCTTGGCAGGGGGCAGGTCACCCCTCCACTTT.

V gene TRBV24-1 combines with J gene TRBJ2-1; TRBD1 matches at 8 bases. This CDR3 is 12 amino acids long. Germline values: CDR1 KGHDR, CDR2 SFDVKD. V shed 12 bases, J shed 3 bases, and the junction held 3 bases outside the gene matches. CDR3 DNA sequence: TGTGCCTGTGGACAGGGCTACAATGAGCAGTTCTTC. It specifies CACGQGYNEQFF.

The CDR3 loop is CASSWIPTGGEETQYF. The CDR3 region has the DNA TGCGCCAGCAGCTGGATCCCCACGGGGGGGGAAGAGACCCAGTACTTC. This chain links TRBV5-1 with TRBJ2-5; TRBD2 aligns across 8 bases. Germline V gene lookup returns CDR1 SGHRS and CDR2 YFSETQ. J lost 3 bases, V lost 3 bases, and 10 bases had no gene match. The length of the CDR3 is 16 residues.

The V call is TRBV28, the J call TRBJ1-5, with D perhaps TRBD1 (6 bases). Germline CDR1 reads MDHEN; CDR2 reads SYDVKM. CDR3 length: 15 residues. V dropped 2 bases and J dropped 4 bases, with 12 bases sitting between them. The DNA for the CDR3 is TGTGCCAGCAGTTTAATCACAGGGCGTAATCAGCCCCAGCATTTT. Residues: CASSLITGRNQPQHF.

V and J are TRBV12-3 or TRBV12-4 and TRBJ1-2, with TRBD1 matching over 8 bases. The V and J ends lost 5 bases and 7 bases, in that order; junction bases with no gene match: 6. The CDR3 totals 13 residues. Written as DNA, the CDR3 is TGTGCCAGCAGTCCCGGACAGGGAAGTGGCTACACCTTC. It codes for CASSPGQGSGYTF.

The CDR3 reads CASSGLGTGELFF. CDR3 DNA sequence: TGTGCCAGCTCAGGACTCGGGACCGGGGAGCTGTTTTTT. V usage is TRBV18 and J usage is TRBJ2-2; possible D gene TRBD2, 5 bases. Per the germline V gene, CDR1 is KGHSH and CDR2 is LQKENI. CDR3 size: 13 residues. V lost 5 bases, J lost 5 bases, and 9 bases lay in between. Using reference TRBV18 and TRBJ2-2 for the parts outside the CDR3, the full variable domain is NAGVMQNPRHLVRRRGQEARLRCSPMKGHSHVYWYRQLPEEGLKFMVYLQKENIIDESGMPKERFSAEFPKEGPSILRIQQVVRGDSAAYFCASSGLGTGELFFGEGSRLTVL.